This is a list of T cell receptor beta chains from one sample in a study of beta chain features in type 1 diabetes. The assay was immunoSEQ multiplex PCR, and TCRdb's table has in-frame clones only and misses some. The table shows under 550,000 clones, with 10% to 12% occurring only once. Sequencing was performed on naive CD4+ T cells from blood. The receptors were sampled from a woman between 18 and 29 years old in good health. Both conserved end residues are part of each CDR3. D genes are given only for firm matches. Where a row states a size, it is once, few, many or the class of an expanded clone; other rows omit it.

d_gene: -; v_gene: TRBV28; abundance: few; j_gene: TRBJ2-4; len: 16; CDR3aa: CASSFVGIVAKNIQYF; CDR3nt: TGTGCCAGCAGTTTTGTCGGGATAGTAGCCAAAAACATTCAGTACTTC
d_gene: -; v_gene: TRBV2; abundance: -; j_gene: TRBJ2-3; len: 15; CDR3aa: CASSELGQNTDTQYF; CDR3nt: TGTGCCAGCAGTGAATTGGGGCAGAACACAGATACGCAGTATTTT
d_gene: -; v_gene: TRBV2; abundance: -; j_gene: TRBJ2-1; len: 13; CDR3aa: CASSPGLTREQFF; CDR3nt: TGTGCCAGCAGTCCTGGACTAACCCGTGAGCAGTTCTTC
d_gene: -; v_gene: TRBV2; abundance: -; j_gene: TRBJ1-5; len: 12; CDR3aa: CASRGENQPQHF; CDR3nt: TGTGCCAGCAGAGGGGAGAATCAGCCCCAGCATTTT
d_gene: -; v_gene: TRBV6-5; abundance: -; j_gene: TRBJ2-3; len: 12; CDR3aa: CASSYSFGTQYF; CDR3nt: TGTGCCAGCAGTTACTCGTTCGGTACGCAGTATTTT
d_gene: -; v_gene: TRBV5-1; abundance: -; j_gene: TRBJ2-7; len: 14; CDR3aa: CASSSTSGTYEQYF; CDR3nt: TGCGCCAGCAGCTCGACCTCGGGGACCTACGAGCAGTACTTC
d_gene: -; v_gene: TRBV11-3; abundance: -; j_gene: TRBJ2-1; len: 14; CDR3aa: CASSLSRIVYEQFF; CDR3nt: TGTGCCAGCAGCTTATCCCGGATCGTTTATGAGCAGTTCTTC
d_gene: TRBD2; v_gene: TRBV18; abundance: -; j_gene: TRBJ2-1; len: 14; CDR3aa: CASSQLAGLNEQFF; CDR3nt: TGTGCCAGCTCACAACTAGCGGGGCTAAATGAGCAGTTCTTC
d_gene: TRBD2; v_gene: TRBV4-2; abundance: few; j_gene: TRBJ2-7; len: 14; CDR3aa: CASSQASGTYEQYF; CDR3nt: TGTGCCAGCAGCCAAGCCAGCGGGACGTACGAGCAGTACTTC
d_gene: TRBD1; v_gene: TRBV15; abundance: few; j_gene: TRBJ2-5; len: 15; CDR3aa: CATGRTTGWQETQYF; CDR3nt: TGTGCCACAGGACGGACGACAGGGTGGCAAGAGACCCAGTACTTC
d_gene: TRBD2; v_gene: TRBV30; abundance: -; j_gene: TRBJ2-3; len: 17; CDR3aa: CAWKGRAGGPYTDTQYF; CDR3nt: TGTGCCTGGAAGGGGAGAGCGGGAGGGCCTTACACAGATACGCAGTATTTT
d_gene: -; v_gene: TRBV7-2; abundance: -; j_gene: TRBJ1-5; len: 15; CDR3aa: CASSLVGVSNQPQHF; CDR3nt: TGTGCCAGCAGCTTAGTGGGGGTTAGCAATCAGCCCCAGCATTTT
d_gene: -; v_gene: TRBV5-1; abundance: few; j_gene: TRBJ2-1; len: 15; CDR3aa: CASSFVGVPYNEQFF; CDR3nt: TGCGCCAGCAGCTTCGTGGGAGTCCCCTACAATGAGCAGTTCTTC
d_gene: TRBD1; v_gene: TRBV2; abundance: -; j_gene: TRBJ1-1; len: 14; CDR3aa: CASSESGGNTEAFF; CDR3nt: TGTGCCAGCAGTGAATCAGGGGGAAACACTGAAGCTTTCTTT
d_gene: -; v_gene: TRBV12-5; abundance: -; j_gene: TRBJ2-1; len: 16; CDR3aa: CASGLAPGRGYNEQFF; CDR3nt: TGTGCTAGTGGTTTGGCCCCGGGCCGCGGGTACAATGAGCAGTTCTTC
d_gene: -; v_gene: TRBV2; abundance: -; j_gene: TRBJ2-5; len: 16; CDR3aa: CASSGVDWDFQETQYF; CDR3nt: TGTGCCAGCAGCGGCGTGGACTGGGACTTCCAAGAGACCCAGTACTTC
d_gene: -; v_gene: TRBV14; abundance: many; j_gene: TRBJ2-1; len: 13; CDR3aa: CASSQGLDNEQFF; CDR3nt: TGTGCCAGCAGCCAGGGTTTGGACAATGAGCAGTTCTTC
d_gene: -; v_gene: TRBV7-9; abundance: -; j_gene: TRBJ1-3; len: 13; CDR3aa: CASTWTPGNTIYF; CDR3nt: TGTGCCAGCACCTGGACCCCCGGAAACACCATATATTTT
d_gene: -; v_gene: TRBV6-6; abundance: -; j_gene: TRBJ1-5; len: 14; CDR3aa: CASSHQTGNQPQHF; CDR3nt: TGTGCCAGCAGCCATCAGACAGGCAATCAGCCCCAGCATTTT
d_gene: TRBD1; v_gene: TRBV12-5; abundance: -; j_gene: TRBJ2-1; len: 17; CDR3aa: CASGLVHSGQGINEQFF; CDR3nt: TGTGCTAGTGGTTTGGTACATTCTGGACAGGGGATAAATGAGCAGTTCTTC
d_gene: TRBD2; v_gene: TRBV2; abundance: few; j_gene: TRBJ2-3; len: 18; CDR3aa: CASSPDRGLAGVADTQYF; CDR3nt: TGTGCCAGCAGTCCCGACCGTGGACTAGCGGGAGTGGCAGATACGCAGTATTTT
d_gene: -; v_gene: TRBV4-1; abundance: -; j_gene: TRBJ2-5; len: 18; CDR3aa: CASRPSGTKGGRTETQYF; CDR3nt: TGCGCCAGCAGACCATCCGGGACGAAGGGTGGCCGAACAGAGACCCAGTACTTC
d_gene: -; v_gene: TRBV28; abundance: -; j_gene: TRBJ2-3; len: 12; CDR3aa: CASSLPGKEEYF; CDR3nt: TGTGCCAGCAGTTTACCCGGGAAGGAGGAGTATTTT
d_gene: TRBD2; v_gene: TRBV5-1; abundance: many; j_gene: TRBJ2-1; len: 15; CDR3aa: CASSLTSGSYNEQFF; CDR3nt: TGCGCCAGCAGCTTGACTAGCGGCTCCTACAATGAGCAGTTCTTC
d_gene: TRBD1; v_gene: TRBV29-1; abundance: few; j_gene: TRBJ2-5; len: 14; CDR3aa: CSVGRTGGRETQYF; CDR3nt: TGCAGCGTTGGGCGGACAGGGGGTAGGGAGACCCAGTACTTC
d_gene: -; v_gene: TRBV7-2; abundance: -; j_gene: TRBJ2-1; len: 13; CDR3aa: CAGSDGPYNEQFF; CDR3nt: TGTGCCGGCTCCGATGGGCCCTACAATGAGCAGTTCTTC
d_gene: TRBD2; v_gene: TRBV7-2; abundance: -; j_gene: TRBJ2-7; len: 15; CDR3aa: CASSFRVAGDYEQYF; CDR3nt: TGTGCCAGCAGCTTCCGGGTAGCGGGAGACTACGAGCAGTACTTC
d_gene: -; v_gene: TRBV6-5; abundance: -; j_gene: TRBJ2-3; len: 13; CDR3aa: CASSYVPSDTQYF; CDR3nt: TGTGCCAGCAGTTACGTCCCCTCGGATACGCAGTATTTT
d_gene: TRBD2; v_gene: TRBV20-1; abundance: few; j_gene: TRBJ2-3; len: 10; CDR3aa: CSLAGATQYF; CDR3nt: TGCAGCCTAGCGGGGGCTACGCAGTATTTT
d_gene: -; v_gene: TRBV7-9; abundance: -; j_gene: TRBJ2-3; len: 14; CDR3aa: CASSLEGSTDTQYF; CDR3nt: TGTGCCAGCAGCTTAGAGGGAAGCACAGATACGCAGTATTTT
d_gene: TRBD2; v_gene: TRBV9; abundance: few; j_gene: TRBJ2-5; len: 16; CDR3aa: CASSPVGTSGPETQYF; CDR3nt: TGTGCCAGCAGCCCCGTTGGGACTAGCGGCCCGGAGACCCAGTACTTC
d_gene: TRBD2; v_gene: TRBV28; abundance: -; j_gene: TRBJ2-3; len: 14; CDR3aa: CASSLSGGPDTQYF; CDR3nt: TGTGCCAGCAGTTTAAGCGGGGGGCCAGATACGCAGTATTTT
d_gene: TRBD2; v_gene: TRBV30; abundance: few; j_gene: TRBJ2-1; len: 14; CDR3aa: CAWSSGRESDEQFF; CDR3nt: TGTGCCTGGTCTAGCGGGAGGGAAAGCGATGAGCAGTTCTTC
d_gene: TRBD1; v_gene: TRBV11-1; abundance: once; j_gene: TRBJ2-3; len: 15; CDR3aa: CASSNRDRARDTQYF; CDR3nt: TGTGCCAGCAGCAACCGGGACAGGGCACGAGATACGCAGTATTTT
d_gene: -; v_gene: TRBV7-2; abundance: -; j_gene: TRBJ1-2; len: 15; CDR3aa: CASSMSPKRGYGYTF; CDR3nt: TGTGCCAGCAGCATGTCTCCTAAGCGGGGCTATGGCTACACCTTC
d_gene: -; v_gene: TRBV7-9; abundance: -; j_gene: TRBJ1-2; len: 13; CDR3aa: CASIGDSTYGYTF; CDR3nt: TGTGCCAGCATCGGTGACAGTACCTATGGCTACACCTTC
d_gene: -; v_gene: TRBV28; abundance: few; j_gene: TRBJ2-7; len: 14; CDR3aa: CASRRGGSGNEQYF; CDR3nt: TGTGCCAGCAGAAGGGGGGGAAGCGGCAACGAGCAGTACTTC
d_gene: -; v_gene: TRBV13; abundance: few; j_gene: TRBJ2-3; len: 13; CDR3aa: CASSLIHTDTQYF; CDR3nt: TGTGCCAGCAGCTTAATCCACACAGATACGCAGTATTTT
d_gene: -; v_gene: TRBV7-2; abundance: -; j_gene: TRBJ2-5; len: 14; CDR3aa: CASSLAGAGETQYF; CDR3nt: TGTGCCAGCAGCTTAGCGGGGGCGGGAGAGACCCAGTACTTC
d_gene: -; v_gene: TRBV7-9; abundance: few; j_gene: TRBJ1-4; len: 15; CDR3aa: CASSLDGRGNEKLFF; CDR3nt: TGTGCCAGCAGCTTAGACGGCAGGGGAAATGAAAAACTGTTTTTT
d_gene: TRBD1; v_gene: TRBV19; abundance: few; j_gene: TRBJ1-1; len: 15; CDR3aa: CASSGTGTVNTEAFF; CDR3nt: TGTGCCAGTAGTGGCACCGGGACAGTAAACACTGAAGCTTTCTTT
d_gene: -; v_gene: TRBV25-1; abundance: few; j_gene: TRBJ2-3; len: 14; CDR3aa: CASSRTAYTDTQYF; CDR3nt: TGTGCCAGCAGCCGGACAGCCTACACAGATACGCAGTATTTT
d_gene: -; v_gene: TRBV7-2; abundance: few; j_gene: TRBJ2-7; len: 17; CDR3aa: CASSFLVGYPSSYEQYF; CDR3nt: TGTGCCAGCAGCTTCCTAGTGGGGTACCCTAGCTCCTACGAGCAGTACTTC
d_gene: -; v_gene: TRBV9; abundance: -; j_gene: TRBJ1-3; len: 15; CDR3aa: CASSVGGASGNTIYF; CDR3nt: TGTGCCAGCAGCGTAGGAGGCGCGTCTGGAAACACCATATATTTT
d_gene: TRBD2; v_gene: TRBV2; abundance: -; j_gene: TRBJ2-1; len: 15; CDR3aa: CASVLAGLPGNEQFF; CDR3nt: TGTGCCAGCGTACTAGCGGGACTTCCTGGCAATGAGCAGTTCTTC